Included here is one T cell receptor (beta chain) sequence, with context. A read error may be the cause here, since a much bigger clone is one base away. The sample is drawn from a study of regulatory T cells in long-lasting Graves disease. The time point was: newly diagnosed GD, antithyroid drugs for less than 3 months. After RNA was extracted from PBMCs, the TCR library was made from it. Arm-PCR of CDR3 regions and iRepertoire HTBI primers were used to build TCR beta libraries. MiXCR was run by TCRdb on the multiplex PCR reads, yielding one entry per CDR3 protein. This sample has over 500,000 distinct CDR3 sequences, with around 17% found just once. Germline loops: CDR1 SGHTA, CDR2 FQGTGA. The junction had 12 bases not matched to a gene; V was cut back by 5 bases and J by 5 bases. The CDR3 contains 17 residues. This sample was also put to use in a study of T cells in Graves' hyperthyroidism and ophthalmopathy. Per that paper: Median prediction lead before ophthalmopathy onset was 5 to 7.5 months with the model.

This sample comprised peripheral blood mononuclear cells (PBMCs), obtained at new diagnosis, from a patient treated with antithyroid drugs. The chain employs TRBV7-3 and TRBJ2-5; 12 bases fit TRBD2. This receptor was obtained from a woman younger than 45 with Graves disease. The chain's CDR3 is CASSPRWTSGKAETQYF. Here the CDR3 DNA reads TGTGCCAGCAGCCCCAGGTGGACTAGCGGGAAGGCGGAGACCCAGTACTTC.